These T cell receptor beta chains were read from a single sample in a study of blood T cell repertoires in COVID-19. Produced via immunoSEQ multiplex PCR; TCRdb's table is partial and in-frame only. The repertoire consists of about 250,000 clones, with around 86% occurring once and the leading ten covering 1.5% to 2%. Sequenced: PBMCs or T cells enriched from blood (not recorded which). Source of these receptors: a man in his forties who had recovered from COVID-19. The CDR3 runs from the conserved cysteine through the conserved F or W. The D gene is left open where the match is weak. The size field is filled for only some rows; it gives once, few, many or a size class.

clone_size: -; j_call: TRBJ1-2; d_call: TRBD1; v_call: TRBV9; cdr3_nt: TGTGCCAGCAGCTCGCGATCAACAGGGGCGGATGGCTACACCTTC; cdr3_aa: CASSSRSTGADGYTF
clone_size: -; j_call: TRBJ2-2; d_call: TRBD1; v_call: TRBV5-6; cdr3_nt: TGTGCCAGCAGCTTGGCCCTGACAGGGTACACCGGGGAGCTGTTTTTT; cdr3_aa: CASSLALTGYTGELFF
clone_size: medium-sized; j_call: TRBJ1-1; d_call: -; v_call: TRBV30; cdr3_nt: TGTGCCTGGAGTGGTTATACTGAAGCTTTCTTT; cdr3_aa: CAWSGYTEAFF
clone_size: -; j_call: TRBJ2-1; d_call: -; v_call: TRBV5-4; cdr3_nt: TGTGCCAGCAGCTTAGGCCTAGTTATAAATGAGCAGTTCTTC; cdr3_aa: CASSLGLVINEQFF
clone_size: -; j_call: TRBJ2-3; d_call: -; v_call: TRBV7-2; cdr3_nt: TGTGCCAGCAGCCAAGCGCCGGTGACTAGTGATACGCAGTATTTT; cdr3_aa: CASSQAPVTSDTQYF
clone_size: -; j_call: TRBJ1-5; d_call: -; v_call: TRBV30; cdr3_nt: TGTGCCTGGAGTGTACAGGGAGGGCTCCGCAATCAGCCCCAGCATTTT; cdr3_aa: CAWSVQGGLRNQPQHF
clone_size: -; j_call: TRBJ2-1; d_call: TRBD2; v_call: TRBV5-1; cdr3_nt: TGCGCCAGCAGCACGGGTGCTAGCGGGGGCTACAATGAGCAGTTCTTC; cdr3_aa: CASSTGASGGYNEQFF
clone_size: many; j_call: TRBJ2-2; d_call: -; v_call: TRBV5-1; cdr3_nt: TGCGCCAGCAGATGGCACGAGGCTGGGGAGCTGTTTTTT; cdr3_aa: CASRWHEAGELFF
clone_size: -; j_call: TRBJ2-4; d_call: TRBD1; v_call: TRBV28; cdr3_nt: TGTGCCAGCAGTCTTCGGGACAGGGGATACATTCAGTACTTC; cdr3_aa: CASSLRDRGYIQYF
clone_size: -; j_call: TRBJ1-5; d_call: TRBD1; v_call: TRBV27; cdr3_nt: TGTGCCAGCAGTACAACCAGAACAGGGGACGGCAATCAGCCCCAGCATTTT; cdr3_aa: CASSTTRTGDGNQPQHF
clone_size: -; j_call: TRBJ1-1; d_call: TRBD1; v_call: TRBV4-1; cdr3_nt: TGCGCCAGCAGCCCGAAGGGGGGGCCGACAGGGGACACTGAAGCTTTCTTT; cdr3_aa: CASSPKGGPTGDTEAFF
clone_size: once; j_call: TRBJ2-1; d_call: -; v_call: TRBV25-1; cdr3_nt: TGTGCCAGCAGTCGTCCAGCCTACAATGAGCAGTTCTTC; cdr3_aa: CASSRPAYNEQFF
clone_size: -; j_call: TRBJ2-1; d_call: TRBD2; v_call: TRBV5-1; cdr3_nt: TGCGCCAGCAGCTTGGCCGTGACTAGCGGTTGGGATGAGCAGTTCTTC; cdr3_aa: CASSLAVTSGWDEQFF